These T cell receptor beta chains were read from a single sample in a study of cytomegalovirus exposure and HLA in healthy donors. Only in-frame clones appear in the TCRdb table, and some are missing; sequencing was by immunoSEQ multiplex PCR. The sample lists roughly 160,000 clones, 70% to 85% seen once, with around 2.1% in the top ten. Sequencing was carried out using PBMCs. The receptors come from a man aged 45-60 years in good health and CMV-seropositive. Each CDR3 is given with its conserved first and last residue. The D gene is left open where the match is weak. Part of the rows lack a size; the others show once, few, many or a class for expanded clones.

>TRBV7-2|NA|NA|TRBJ2-3
TGTGCCAGTACCGAGGGTAGGACAGATACGCAGTATTTT
CASTEGRTDTQYF
>TRBV6-5|NA|NA|TRBJ1-2
TGTGCCAGCAGTTTTACGGGAAACTATGGCTACACCTTC
CASSFTGNYGYTF
>TRBV5-1|NA|TRBD1|TRBJ2-3
TGCGCCAGCAGCTCCGGACAGGTCACAGATACGCAGTATTTT
CASSSGQVTDTQYF
>TRBV4-1|NA|TRBD1|TRBJ1-6
TGCGCCAGCAGCCAAGTCTTACCCGGGACAGAGTATAATTCACCCCTCCACTTT
CASSQVLPGTEYNSPLHF
>TRBV18|NA|TRBD1|TRBJ1-2
TGTGCCAGCTCAACCGGGACAGGGGGCGATGGCTACACCTTC
CASSTGTGGDGYTF
>TRBV10-3|NA|NA|TRBJ1-1
TGTGCCATCAGGGTAGACAGGACTGAAGCTTTCTTT
CAIRVDRTEAFF
>TRBV21-1|NA|NA|TRBJ2-1
TGTGCCAGCAGCCCCCCGGGAGGCCCAAGGACCTATGAGCAGTTCTTC
CASSPPGGPRTYEQFF
>TRBV6-5|once|NA|TRBJ1-2
TGTGCCAGCCACCTCGGGAAGGGCAATGGCTACACCTTC
CASHLGKGNGYTF
>TRBV19|NA|NA|TRBJ2-1
TGTGCCAGTAGTCGGGATTACAATGAGCAGTTCTTC
CASSRDYNEQFF
>TRBV29-1|few|NA|TRBJ2-1
TGCAGCGTTGGAGCCGGGACACTCAGCCTCAATGAGCAGTTCTTC
CSVGAGTLSLNEQFF
>TRBV5-4|NA|NA|TRBJ2-7
TGTGCCAGCAGCTTGGGGGGCCAGGGAAACGCCTACGAGCAGTACTTC
CASSLGGQGNAYEQYF
>TRBV18|NA|NA|TRBJ1-6
TGTGCCAGCTCACCCCCCGGCTCCTATAATTCACCCCTCCACTTT
CASSPPGSYNSPLHF
>TRBV9|NA|TRBD2|TRBJ2-5
TGTGCCAGCAGCAAAGAGGGGAGGGGCCCGGGTGGAGAGACCCAGTACTTC
CASSKEGRGPGGETQYF
>TRBV6-5|NA|NA|TRBJ1-3
TGTGCCAGCAGCTCCGTGGGAAACACCATATATTTT
CASSSVGNTIYF
>TRBV2|NA|TRBD1|TRBJ2-7
TGTGCCAGCCGAATGGACAGGGAAGGTTCCTACGAGCAGTACTTC
CASRMDREGSYEQYF
>TRBV10-2|few|NA|TRBJ2-7
TGCGCCAGTACCGGGGCGGGACAGAGCCCGGGGGAGCAGTACTTC
CASTGAGQSPGEQYF
>TRBV11-2|few|NA|TRBJ2-7
TGTGCCAGCAGAAACGGTGCTAGCGCGACCTACGAGCAGTACTTC
CASRNGASATYEQYF
>TRBV5-1|NA|TRBD2|TRBJ2-2
TGCGCCAGCAAACCCCTGACTAGCGGTTTCACCGGGGAGCTGTTTTTT
CASKPLTSGFTGELFF
>TRBV7-6|NA|NA|TRBJ2-7
TGTGCCAGCAGCTTAGTAGTAGGGGGGGCCTACGAGCAGTACTTC
CASSLVVGGAYEQYF
>TRBV27|NA|NA|TRBJ1-2
TGTGCCAGCAGTTCCCTGGGGGCTGGGGGCTATGGCTACACCTTC
CASSSLGAGGYGYTF
>TRBV7-7|NA|NA|TRBJ2-1
TGTGCCAGCAGCTTAGGGGGGCCCAATGAGCAGTTCTTC
CASSLGGPNEQFF
>TRBV7-2|NA|TRBD2|TRBJ2-3
TGCCCTACTGGACCGCCCGGACTAGCGGGGGGTCGCACAGATACGCAGTATTTT
CPTGPPGLAGGRTDTQYF
>TRBV7-2|NA|TRBD2|TRBJ2-1
TGTGCCAGCAGCCCGCTCGTACTAGCGGGGGGGCGCAATGAGCAGTTCTTC
CASSPLVLAGGRNEQFF
>TRBV7-2|NA|TRBD2|TRBJ2-4
TGTGCCAGCAGCTTTTCGGCGGGGGTAATTCAGTACTTC
CASSFSAGVIQYF
>TRBV29-1|NA|NA|TRBJ1-4
TGCAGCGTTGCGGCGACAGGAAATGAAAAACTGTTTTTT
CSVAATGNEKLFF
>TRBV11-3|NA|NA|TRBJ2-3
TGTGCCAGCAGCTTAGAACAGCCGAGACGCACAGATACGCAGTATTTT
CASSLEQPRRTDTQYF
>TRBV4-3|NA|TRBD1|TRBJ2-7
TGCGCCAGCAGCCTGACAGGGATCTCCTACGAGCAGTACTTC
CASSLTGISYEQYF
>TRBV9|NA|TRBD2|TRBJ2-5
TGTGCCAGCAGCGTAGCTGGGGGGGGAGGGATGGAGACCCAGTACTTC
CASSVAGGGGMETQYF
>TRBV10-3|NA|TRBD2|TRBJ2-3
TGTGCCATCAGTGAGTCGACCCCCGGGACTAGCGGGGGGAACGAAGATACGCAGTATTTT
CAISESTPGTSGGNEDTQYF
>TRBV4-3|NA|NA|TRBJ1-2
TGCGCCAGCAGCCAAGATGGCAGGGAAAGTATTTATGGCTACACCTTC
CASSQDGRESIYGYTF
>TRBV6-5|NA|TRBD1|TRBJ1-3
TGTGCCAGCAGTTTAAACAGGGGCGGAAACACCATATATTTT
CASSLNRGGNTIYF
>TRBV7-2|NA|NA|TRBJ2-7
TGTGCCAGCAGCCCGCAGATAGGAGCCTACGAGCAGTACTTC
CASSPQIGAYEQYF
>TRBV4-1|NA|NA|TRBJ2-7
TGCGCCAGCAGCCAAGACCAACCAGGTCCCGAGCAGTACTTC
CASSQDQPGPEQYF
>TRBV28|NA|NA|TRBJ2-3
TGTGCCAGCAGCCTCGGGTCGTCCCGGACAGATACGCAGTATTTT
CASSLGSSRTDTQYF
>TRBV28|NA|TRBD1|TRBJ1-2
TGTGCCAGCAGTTCCGGACAGGATCCTTATGGCTACACCTTC
CASSSGQDPYGYTF
>TRBV30|NA|NA|TRBJ1-6
TGTGCCTGGAGGGGCGGAGGCCTCTCCTATAATTCACCCCTCCACTTT
CAWRGGGLSYNSPLHF
>TRBV18|few|TRBD2|TRBJ2-7
TGTGCCAGCTCATCATGGGCTAGCGGATACGAGCAGTACTTC
CASSSWASGYEQYF
>TRBV10-1|NA|TRBD1|TRBJ2-7
TGCGCCAGCAGCCGGGACAGGCACTACGAGCAGTACTTC
CASSRDRHYEQYF
>TRBV6-1|NA|NA|TRBJ1-1
TGTGCCAGCACCGAGGACTCTAGGAGGACTGAAGCTTTCTTT
CASTEDSRRTEAFF
>TRBV7-9|NA|NA|TRBJ1-5
TGTGCCAGCAGCCCGAAGGGGGACAGCAATCAGCCCCAGCATTTT
CASSPKGDSNQPQHF
>TRBV29-1|NA|NA|TRBJ1-1
TGCAGCGTTGAATCACACCAGAACACTGAAGCTTTCTTT
CSVESHQNTEAFF